This T cell receptor beta chain derives from a study of early T cells in non-severe SARS-CoV-2 infection. Overall study: Sequencing was performed on bulk RNA from unsorted whole blood, leaving chains unpaired.

The library protocol tagged individual cDNA molecules with unique molecular identifiers. TCRdb used MiXCR to reprocess the 5' RACE reads, holding one entry per CDR3 protein. The sample holds 100,000 to 120,000 distinct CDR3 sequences, roughly 12% seen once. Study results and limitations: Sequences matched to VDJdb favored anti-spike CD8 responses, while private and CD4 specificities were missed.

As regards this clonotype: The antigen is unknown.

There are 15 residues in the CDR3. Germline loops: CDR1 MNHEY, CDR2 SVGAGI. V shed 0 bases and J shed 7 bases, with 10 bases lying between them. The receptor comes from an adult who was a healthcare worker with PCR-confirmed SARS-CoV-2 infection or an uninfected control (not recorded which). The chain joins TRBV6-5 to TRBJ1-6; D perhaps matches TRBD1 (5 bases). Material: whole blood, obtained at baseline. In DNA form, the CDR3 reads TGTGCCAGCAGTTACTCGGCGCAGGGAAATTCACCCCTCCACTTT. This sequence encodes CASSYSAQGNSPLHF.